The rows below give T cell receptor beta chains drawn from one sample of a study of blood T cell repertoires in COVID-19. Clones were read by immunoSEQ multiplex PCR, and TCRdb kept only the in-frame ones, dropping some. The sample consists of 120,000 or so clones, just over 85% of them appearing once. Sequenced input: peripheral blood. The receptors here all came from a man in his forties or fifties with acute or convalescent COVID-19. Both conserved end residues are part of each CDR3. The D gene is left open where the match is weak. Clone size is stated in some rows and not others, as once, few, many or a class when expanded.

cdr3_nt | cdr3_aa | j_call | v_call | d_call | clone_size
TGTGCCAGCAGTATCGTTTCAGCGGGCACCGGGGAGCTGTTTTTT | CASSIVSAGTGELFF | TRBJ2-2 | TRBV2 | . | few
TGCGCCAGCAGCCAAGGTGGACAGCCTGTTTTCGGCTACACCTTC | CASSQGGQPVFGYTF | TRBJ1-2 | TRBV4-1 | . | .
TGTGCCAGTAGTACTTTAGCGGGAGGTGGAAACATTCAGTACTTC | CASSTLAGGGNIQYF | TRBJ2-4 | TRBV19 | TRBD2 | .
TGTGCCAGCAGCTTCGTAGTCACAGATACGCAGTATTTT | CASSFVVTDTQYF | TRBJ2-3 | TRBV5-5 | . | .
TGTGCCAGTAGTATCCTGGGACTTTCGAACACTGAAGCTTTCTTT | CASSILGLSNTEAFF | TRBJ1-1 | TRBV19 | . | .
TGTGCCAGCAGTTTTCTTTATGAGACAGGGGTGAACACTGAAGCTTTCTTT | CASSFLYETGVNTEAFF | TRBJ1-1 | TRBV27 | TRBD1 | .
TGTGCCAGCAGTTCCATGCAGGGGATTGGTGAAAAACTGTTTTTT | CASSSMQGIGEKLFF | TRBJ1-4 | TRBV6-5 | . | .
TGCGCCAGCAGCCATGACACAGGTAACACTGAAGCTTTCTTT | CASSHDTGNTEAFF | TRBJ1-1 | TRBV4-3 | . | .
TGTGCCAGCAGTGAAGCGCTTCGCAGGGGGCAAGACAATGAGCAGTTCTTC | CASSEALRRGQDNEQFF | TRBJ2-1 | TRBV2 | TRBD1 | .
TGTGCCAGTAGTCCATGGGCGGGAGGCACCCCCGGGGAGCTGTTTTTT | CASSPWAGGTPGELFF | TRBJ2-2 | TRBV19 | TRBD2 | .
TGTGCCAGCAGCTTCCTACGGAGCTCCTACAATGAGCAGTTCTTC | CASSFLRSSYNEQFF | TRBJ2-1 | TRBV11-2 | . | .
TGTGCCAGCAGCTTAGCGGGAAACTATGGCTACACCTTC | CASSLAGNYGYTF | TRBJ1-2 | TRBV11-2 | . | .
TGTGCCAGCAGTTTATCGTATCCCAACAGGCTCAATCAGCCCCAGCATTTT | CASSLSYPNRLNQPQHF | TRBJ1-5 | TRBV27 | . | .
TGCGCCAGCAGCTTGAATAGGGGGAGTACTGGAAACACCATATATTTT | CASSLNRGSTGNTIYF | TRBJ1-3 | TRBV5-1 | . | .
TGTGCCAGTAGTATCCGAGCGGGAGGGCCCAATGAGCAGTTCTTC | CASSIRAGGPNEQFF | TRBJ2-1 | TRBV19 | TRBD2 | once
TGTGCCAGCAGCTTGCGACAGGCAGATTCAGATACGCAGTATTTT | CASSLRQADSDTQYF | TRBJ2-3 | TRBV5-4 | . | .
TGCAGCGTATCGGGACTAGCAGTCGGCACAGATACGCAGTATTTT | CSVSGLAVGTDTQYF | TRBJ2-3 | TRBV29-1 | TRBD2 | .
TGTGCCAGCAGCCAACTCGTTCGGGAGACCCAGTACTTC | CASSQLVRETQYF | TRBJ2-5 | TRBV3-1/TRBV3-2 | . | .
TGCGCCAGCGATCCGGGACAAGACACCGGGGAGCTGTTTTTT | CASDPGQDTGELFF | TRBJ2-2 | TRBV5-1 | . | .
TGTGCCAGCAGTAAGGACAGGGGCACCTACAATGAGCAGTTCTTC | CASSKDRGTYNEQFF | TRBJ2-1 | TRBV6-5 | TRBD1 | .
TGTGCCAGCAGCTTCGGGGGGAACACTGAAGCTTTCTTT | CASSFGGNTEAFF | TRBJ1-1 | TRBV7-3 | . | .
TGTGCCAGCAGTCAGGACAGTTGGTATTCACCCCTCCACTTT | CASSQDSWYSPLHF | TRBJ1-6 | TRBV6-2/TRBV6-3 | . | .
TGTGCCAGCAGCCAAGATACTAGCGGGGGGGCGAGGGAGCTGTTTTTT | CASSQDTSGGARELFF | TRBJ2-2 | TRBV4-2 | TRBD2 | .
TGTGCCAGCAGTACCACCGTTTCGGCCCTCCACTTT | CASSTTVSALHF | TRBJ1-6 | TRBV27 | . | .
TGTGCCAGCAGCCCCCGCGGGGCGGGAGTGTCCTACAATGAGCAGTTCTTC | CASSPRGAGVSYNEQFF | TRBJ2-1 | TRBV7-6 | TRBD2 | .
TGCGCCAGCAGCCCCTGGATAACAGGGAGTGGCGAGCAGTACTTC | CASSPWITGSGEQYF | TRBJ2-7 | TRBV5-1 | . | .
TGCGCCAGCAGGGAAGGACAGGGTTACAATCGGGAGACCCAGTACTTC | CASREGQGYNRETQYF | TRBJ2-5 | TRBV5-1 | TRBD1 | .
TGTGCCAGCAGCCAAGATCCGGGGAGGGGTCAGCCCCAGCATTTT | CASSQDPGRGQPQHF | TRBJ1-5 | TRBV4-2 | . | .
TGTGCCAGCAGCTTGGCCTTAACTAGCGGGGGGAATGAGCAGTTCTTC | CASSLALTSGGNEQFF | TRBJ2-1 | TRBV5-4 | TRBD2 | .